This section outlines one TCR delta chain sequence together with its context. As yet, its antigen is unknown. The data stem from a study of gamma delta lymphoproliferative disorders and STAT genes. Whole-study context: Delta libraries were made per EuroClonality-NGS working group procedure.

V shed 1 base, J shed 0 bases, and the junction held 1 base outside the gene matches. From germline, CDR1 is GEAIGNYY and CDR2 EKD. The CDR3 has 15 amino acids. Findings of the study overall: Nearly all major patient gamma and delta clonotypes were public; only two gamma clonotypes were disease-private. Low-frequency NGS calls may be less specific; leukemic clone sharing needs confirmation. Leukemic cells skewed toward terminal effectors, unlike likely varied control T cells.

TCRdb re-called the multiplex PCR reads using CATT. Of around 1,400 delta-chain clones in the sample, almost 0.9% were seen once. The receptor sequences were amplified from genomic DNA of peripheral blood mononuclear cells. This TCR derives from a human donor in good health. The V call is TRDV2, the J call TRDJ1, with TRDD3 matching 10 bases. The sequenced material came from blood. The CDR3 bases are TGTGCCTGTGACACTCTGGGGGATAACACCGATAAACTCATCTTT. It encodes CACDTLGDNTDKLIF.